Listed below are T cell receptor beta chains from one sample, sequenced in a study of blood T cell repertoires in COVID-19. The table came from immunoSEQ multiplex PCR; TCRdb's copy has only in-frame clones and leaves some out. The table lists under 300,000 clones, about nine tenths of them singletons. The sample comprised peripheral blood. Receptor source: a man younger than 45 with COVID-19, enrolled during active disease. CDR3s include the opening cysteine and the closing phenylalanine or tryptophan. The order of the fields is J gene, V gene, clone size, D gene, CDR3 protein, CDR3 DNA. A D gene is named only where the DNA matches it firmly. Only some rows state a clone size, as once, few, many or a class for expanded clones.

TRBJ1-2 | TRBV13 | - | - | CASSLARQVPHYTF | TGTGCCAGCAGCTTAGCAAGACAGGTTCCTCACTACACCTTC
TRBJ2-3 | TRBV5-1 | - | - | CASSSGGYTDTQYF | TGCGCCAGCAGCTCGGGGGGCTACACAGATACGCAGTATTTT
TRBJ1-1 | TRBV5-4 | - | TRBD1 | CASSRGGQDYTEAFF | TGTGCCAGCAGCCGAGGGGGACAGGATTACACTGAAGCTTTCTTT
TRBJ2-2 | TRBV20-1 | once | TRBD2 | CSASLRTSGNTGELFF | TGCAGTGCTAGTCTCCGGACTAGCGGGAACACCGGGGAGCTGTTTTTT
TRBJ1-1 | TRBV3-1/TRBV3-2 | - | - | CASSQDRLTSGGTEAFF | TGTGCCAGCAGCCAAGACCGGCTGACGAGTGGAGGAACTGAAGCTTTCTTT
TRBJ2-1 | TRBV24-1 | - | - | CATSSGFKQFF | TGTGCCACCAGCTCCGGGTTTAAGCAGTTCTTC
TRBJ2-7 | TRBV9 | - | TRBD2 | CASSVVPSLAGGSYEQYF | TGTGCCAGCAGCGTTGTTCCGTCCCTAGCGGGGGGGTCCTACGAGCAGTACTTC
TRBJ1-2 | TRBV6-5 | - | TRBD1 | CASSSPSQGAIGYTF | TGTGCCAGCAGTTCCCCCTCACAGGGGGCGATCGGCTACACCTTC
TRBJ1-2 | TRBV5-1 | - | - | CASSLEAGGYTF | TGCGCCAGCAGCTTGGAGGCGGGTGGCTACACCTTC
TRBJ1-4 | TRBV5-1 | - | TRBD1 | CASSPGTGGREKLFF | TGCGCCAGCAGCCCAGGAACAGGGGGCCGTGAAAAACTGTTTTTT
TRBJ1-3 | TRBV4-1 | - | TRBD1 | CASSHDRGDTSSGNTIYF | TGCGCCAGCAGCCATGACAGGGGGGATACTAGCTCTGGAAACACCATATATTTT
TRBJ1-5 | TRBV19 | - | TRBD1 | CASSILVGQGARQPQHF | TGTGCCAGTAGTATACTTGTGGGACAGGGGGCTCGGCAGCCCCAGCATTTT
TRBJ1-5 | TRBV18 | - | - | CASSPQRMGVTGQPQHF | TGTGCCAGCTCACCCCAAAGGATGGGTGTGACGGGTCAGCCCCAGCATTTT
TRBJ2-1 | TRBV5-4 | - | TRBD1 | CASSIPTGTGNNNEQFF | TGTGCCAGCAGCATACCCACAGGGACAGGGAACAACAATGAGCAGTTCTTC
TRBJ1-2 | TRBV19 | - | - | CASSIRPTANYGYTF | TGTGCCAGTAGTATCCGACCGACAGCTAACTATGGCTACACCTTC
TRBJ2-3 | TRBV5-1 | - | TRBD2 | CASSAGGDTQYF | TGCGCCAGCAGCGCGGGGGGCGATACGCAGTATTTT
TRBJ1-6 | TRBV7-9 | few | TRBD1 | CASSLSGQGGTSSNSPLHF | TGTGCCAGCAGCTTATCAGGACAGGGGGGAACCTCCTCAAATTCACCCCTCCACTTT
TRBJ2-2 | TRBV11-3 | - | - | CASSLGRGITGELFF | TGTGCCAGCAGCTTGGGCAGGGGAATCACCGGGGAGCTGTTTTTT
TRBJ2-2 | TRBV5-6 | - | - | CASSLGRANTGELFF | TGTGCCAGCAGCCTGGGACGGGCGAACACCGGGGAGCTGTTTTTT
TRBJ2-1 | TRBV7-3 | once | - | CASSLGAAPRSNEQFF | TGTGCCAGCAGCTTAGGGGCAGCCCCTAGGAGCAATGAGCAGTTCTTC
TRBJ1-2 | TRBV7-9 | - | - | CASSPPWDTYGYTF | TGTGCCAGCAGCCCACCGTGGGACACCTATGGCTACACCTTC
TRBJ1-3 | TRBV7-9 | - | TRBD1 | CASSEPGTAGNTIYF | TGTGCCAGCAGCGAACCCGGGACAGCTGGAAACACCATATATTTT
TRBJ1-5 | TRBV18 | - | TRBD1 | CASSESQGAQPQHF | TGTGCCAGCTCCGAGAGCCAGGGGGCTCAGCCCCAGCATTTT
TRBJ1-2 | TRBV2 | - | TRBD1 | CASGTGYGYTF | TGTGCCAGCGGGACAGGCTATGGCTACACCTTC
TRBJ1-1 | TRBV27 | - | - | CASSLFSGAGTEAFF | TGTGCCAGCAGTTTATTTTCAGGGGCGGGCACTGAAGCTTTCTTT
TRBJ1-6 | TRBV2 | - | TRBD1 | CASSEWDRGGSPLHF | TGTGCCAGCAGTGAATGGGACAGGGGTGGTTCACCCCTCCACTTT
TRBJ2-4 | TRBV5-4 | - | - | CASSTTGTPKNIQYF | TGTGCCAGCAGCACGACCGGGACACCCAAAAACATTCAGTACTTC
TRBJ2-5 | TRBV6-5 | - | TRBD1 | CASSWNRGRETQYF | TGTGCCAGCAGTTGGAACAGGGGCCGAGAGACCCAGTACTTC
TRBJ1-3 | TRBV4-1 | - | - | CASSQVMSGLPGNTIYF | TGCGCCAGCAGCCAAGTTATGTCTGGGCTCCCTGGAAACACCATATATTTT
TRBJ1-2 | TRBV7-9 | - | - | CASSSTNAGAYGYTF | TGTGCCAGCAGCTCGACCAACGCAGGGGCTTATGGCTACACCTTC
TRBJ1-3 | TRBV7-9 | - | - | CASSLASSGNTIYF | TGTGCCAGCAGCTTAGCCTCTTCTGGAAACACCATATATTTT
TRBJ1-6 | TRBV6-5 | once | - | CASHSTNNSPLHF | TGTGCCAGTCACTCGACAAATAATTCACCCCTCCACTTT